Listed below are T cell receptor beta chains from one sample, sequenced in a study of blood T cell repertoires in COVID-19. Some clones are missing from TCRdb's copy, which holds only in-frame ones; the method was immunoSEQ multiplex PCR. The table records under 150,000 clones, more than 70% of them present only once. Specimen: peripheral blood. The receptors come from a man older than 75 with active or convalescent COVID-19. Each CDR3 is given with its conserved first and last residue. D genes are given only for firm matches. Size is omitted from some rows. Given values are once, few, many or a class for expanded clones.

d_gene	abundance	j_gene	v_gene	CDR3nt	CDR3aa
-	few	TRBJ1-2	TRBV12-3/TRBV12-4	TGTGCCAGCAGTTTAGGAGGGGGTGGCTACACCTTC	CASSLGGGGYTF
TRBD1	-	TRBJ1-2	TRBV7-9	TGTGCCAGCAGCTTCCGCCGCACAGGGGAAGTCGAGGTCTATGGCTACACCTTC	CASSFRRTGEVEVYGYTF
TRBD2	-	TRBJ2-5	TRBV10-3	TGTGCCATCAGTGAGTCTCCGGGACTAGGGTCAGAGACCCAGTACTTC	CAISESPGLGSETQYF
-	few	TRBJ2-1	TRBV4-1	TGCGCCAGCGCCTCAAAACCGAGAGAGCAGTTCTTC	CASASKPREQFF
-	-	TRBJ1-5	TRBV2	TGTGCCAGCAGTGTAGGGGGCAATCAGCCCCAGCATTTT	CASSVGGNQPQHF
-	-	TRBJ1-5	TRBV24-1	TGTGCCACCGGCGGGCCCAACCTTTATCAGCCCCAGCATTTT	CATGGPNLYQPQHF
-	-	TRBJ2-3	TRBV9	TGTGCCAGCAGCGAAGGAGGGGGCAGGAGCACAGATACGCAGTATTTT	CASSEGGGRSTDTQYF
TRBD1	-	TRBJ1-3	TRBV19	TGTGCCAGTAGTACGGGACAGGCCTCTGGAAACACCATATATTTT	CASSTGQASGNTIYF
-	-	TRBJ2-7	TRBV5-6	TGTGCCAGCAGCTTCGACAGGATTTCCTACGAGCAGTACTTC	CASSFDRISYEQYF
-	-	TRBJ1-5	TRBV4-2	TGTGCCAGCAGCCAAGATGGGGACAAAATCTATAGCAATCAGCCCCAGCATTTT	CASSQDGDKIYSNQPQHF
-	-	TRBJ1-6	TRBV7-2	TGTGCCAGCAGCTTAGTGAGGCAAGGGGCTTCACCCCTCCACTTT	CASSLVRQGASPLHF